What follows describes a single TCR beta chain. Its antigen is still unknown. The library was built for alpha chains, so this beta chain is an off-target read and its size means little. This record comes from a study of spatial heterogeneity in lung cancer. At the level of the study: There were consistently more beta-chain sequences detected than alpha-chain sequences.

The sample's time point: sample taken at primary tumor resection. Unsorted whole RNA of tumor, nontumor lung or frozen PBMC was sequenced. Broader study findings: Tracking of tumor mutation counts was seen in expanded intratumoral alpha and beta TCR counts.

TCRdb re-derived calls from the 5' RACE reads in MiXCR, one entry per CDR3 protein. The data hold 2,800 or so distinct CDR3 sequences, with roughly 49% observed a single time. The CDR3 covers 15 residues. Between the trimmed V and J ends, which lost 3 bases and 6 bases, there was a span of 14 bases. Germline V gene sequence: CDR1 KGHDR, CDR2 SFDVKD. V usage is TRBV24-1 and J usage is TRBJ2-1; maybe TRBD1 (6 bases). The sequenced sample was lung tumor tissue, obtained at surgery. This TCR came from a male donor with early-stage non-small cell lung cancer. CDR3 amino acids: CATSDPQDRRNEQFF. The CDR3 DNA reads as TGTGCCACCAGTGATCCACAGGACAGACGCAATGAGCAGTTCTTC.